This record concerns one TCR beta chain sequence. All the donors were Caucasian adults who lived in Nashville, Tennessee. The CD8 memory fraction combined CD45RO+ cells with TemRA cells (CCR7-negative CD45RA+). Sequenced by immunoSEQ multiplex PCR; TCRdb stores in-frame clones only, minus some. The profile covers about 690,000 clones, with around 90% appearing a single time and 34% taken by the ten largest. This specimen belongs to a study of shared clonotypes between healthy human individuals. The CDR3 contains 14 residues. The ends were cut back, 7 bases at V and 1 base at J, with 13 bases in the middle. From germline, CDR1 is MDHEN and CDR2 SYDVKM.

The specimen sequenced was memory CD8+ T cells from PBMCs. Indicated subset: CD45RO+ cells pooled with CCR7-negative TemRA cells. The chain uses TRBV28 and TRBJ2-5, with D maybe TRBD1 (5 bases). The receptor comes from a man younger than 35 in good health. Some clones in this sample may be carry-over from other donors' samples. CDR3: CASTWHGAQETQYF. DNA of the CDR3: TGTGCCAGCACATGGCATGGGGCCCAAGAGACCCAGTACTTC.